This TCR beta chain was recorded in a study of blood T cell repertoires in COVID-19. Method: immunoSEQ multiplex PCR; TCRdb's copy keeps in-frame clones and lacks some. The data hold some 190,000 clones, with nearly 80% observed a single time. V shed 1 base and J shed 5 bases, with 9 bases lying between them. The length of the CDR3 is 13 residues. The V gene's germline CDR1 is GTSNPN and CDR2 SVGIG (reference sequence). This clonotype was obtained from a man aged 55 to 70 who had been exposed to COVID-19. This chain connects TRBV30 to TRBJ1-5; weak D call: TRBD1 (6 bases). The sample taken for sequencing was PBMCs or T cells enriched from blood (not recorded which). The CDR3 protein is CAWSAGADQPQHF. CDR3 sequence (DNA): TGTGCCTGGAGTGCAGGGGCTGATCAGCCCCAGCATTTT.